A single sample is the source of the 16 T cell receptor beta chains below, sequenced in a study of control samples from healthy donors and cancer patients. Clones were sequenced by immunoSEQ multiplex PCR, and TCRdb holds only the in-frame ones, with some missing. The profile covers 110,000 to 150,000 clones, with around 94% appearing a single time and 12% to 15% taken by the ten largest. The material sequenced was PBMCs. The source of these receptors is a man aged 55 to 70 with colorectal cancer.

The rearrangement joins TRBV21-1 to TRBJ1-3. TRBV21-1 represents a pseudogene. The CDR3 loop spans 16 amino acids. The CDR3 sequence is CASSKVGGQGENTIYF. The CDR3, as DNA: TGTGCCAGCAGCAAAGTGGGGGGGCAGGGTGAAAACACCATATATTTT.

For the CDR3, the DNA is TGTGCCAGCAGTGACCGACAGGGAGTGGGCACTGAAGCTTTCTTT. It encodes CASSDRQGVGTEAFF. The V call is TRBV6-1, the J call TRBJ1-1; 7 bases fit TRBD1. Germline trimming cut 3 bases from V and 4 bases from J; bases unmatched to any gene: 8. CDR3 length: 15 residues. The germline V gene has CDR1 MNHNS and CDR2 SASEGT.

To note about this clone: This same CDR3 is encoded by further DNA sequences in the sample. In DNA form, the CDR3 reads TGCGCCAGCAGCCTCGGGACAGGAACCTACGAGCAGTACTTC. It is translated as CASSLGTGTYEQYF. V and J are TRBV5-1 and TRBJ2-7; 8 positions agree with TRBD1. CDR3 length: 14 amino acids. Germline values: CDR1 SGHRS, CDR2 YFSETQ. V lost 4 bases, J lost 2 bases, and 5 bases stayed unmatched. The full variable domain, rest sourced from reference TRBV5-1 and TRBJ2-7, is KAGVTQTPRYLIKTRGQQVTLSCSPISGHRSVSWYQQTPGQGLQFLFEYFSETQRNKGNFPGRFSGRQFSNSRSEMNVSTLELGDSALYLCASSLGTGTYEQYFGPGTRLTVT.

V and J are TRBV7-9 and TRBJ2-5; 7 nucleotides align to TRBD1. The CDR3 covers 14 residues. The trim removed 5 bases at V and 5 bases at J, leaving 8 bases unmatched. Germline V lookup: CDR1 SEHNR, CDR2 FQNEAQ (reference sequence). The CDR3 region is CASSSDRASETQYF. The CDR3 region has the DNA TGTGCCAGCAGCAGCGACAGGGCGTCCGAGACCCAGTACTTC.

The chain carries TRBV19 and TRBJ2-2; D is unresolved. The CDR3 contains 13 residues. V was clipped by 3 bases and J by 7 bases, with 9 bases between them. Germline values: CDR1 LNHDA, CDR2 SQIVND (reference sequence). The chain's CDR3 is CASSIPLDGELFF. The CDR3 bases are TGTGCCAGTAGTATCCCCCTTGACGGGGAGCTGTTTTTT.

The V gene is TRBV11-3, the J gene TRBJ2-5; D gene unclear. V lost 5 bases, J lost 5 bases, and 12 bases lay in between. This CDR3 spans 13 amino acids. Germline lookup yields CDR1 SGHNT and CDR2 YENEEA. The DNA of the CDR3 is TGTGCCAGCAGCCAGGACCTTTTGGAGACCCAGTACTTC. Its translation is CASSQDLLETQYF.

The chain links TRBV30 to TRBJ1-2, with D uncertain. CDR1 and CDR2 from the germline V gene are GTSNPN and SVGIG (reference sequence). The V gene lost 4 bases and the J gene lost 8 bases, with 26 bases spanning the gap. This CDR3 region has 16 residues. CDR3 amino acids: CAWIPPRSRLARGYTF. Here the CDR3 DNA reads TGTGCCTGGATCCCTCCAAGATCCCGCTTGGCGAGGGGCTACACCTTC.

This sequence joins TRBV28 and TRBJ2-2; D is perhaps TRBD1 (6 bases). Germline V gene data show CDR1 as MDHEN and CDR2 as SYDVKM. The CDR3 extends over 14 amino acids. V lost 6 bases, J lost 3 bases, and 11 bases lay in between. The CDR3 loop reads CASSSGQHTGELFF. The CDR3 DNA sequence: TGTGCCAGCAGCAGCGGACAGCACACCGGGGAGCTGTTTTTT.

The J gene is TRBJ1-6, the V gene TRBV7-2; D is ambiguous. The V end lost 5 bases, the J end lost 4 bases, and 9 bases lay between the germline ends. The V gene's germline CDR1 is SGHTA and CDR2 FQGNSA. The CDR3 is 14 amino acids. The CDR3 reads CASSPGRYNSPLHF. CDR3 nucleotides: TGTGCCAGCAGCCCCGGACGGTATAATTCACCCCTCCACTTT. The complete variable domain, with remaining parts taken from reference TRBV7-2 and TRBJ1-6, reads GAGVSQSPSNKVTEKGKDVELRCDPISGHTALYWYRQSLGQGLEFLIYFQGNSAPDKSGLPSDRFSAERTGGSVSTLTIQRTQQEDSAVYLCASSPGRYNSPLHFGNGTRLTVT.

The V gene is TRBV25-1, the J gene TRBJ1-4, with a weak D call TRBD1 (6 bases). The germline V gene has CDR1 MGHDK and CDR2 SYGVNS. Trimming left V 2 bases short and J 4 bases short, with 8 bases between. This CDR3 contains 14 residues. CDR3 sequence reads: CASSEQGNNEKLFF. CDR3 coding DNA: TGTGCCAGCAGTGAACAGGGGAATAATGAAAAACTGTTTTTT.

The gene calls are TRBV11-2 and TRBJ2-7, with a weak D call TRBD1 (5 bases). The CDR3 covers 13 residues. Trimming pared 5 bases from V and 0 bases from J, leaving 8 bases between. The V gene's germline CDR1 is SGHAT and CDR2 FQNNGV. The DNA for the CDR3 is TGTGCCAGCAGCCCAGGGTTCTCCTACGAGCAGTACTTC. It is translated as CASSPGFSYEQYF.

The V call is TRBV6-1, the J call TRBJ1-5; D uncertain. Germline V lookup: CDR1 MNHNS, CDR2 SASEGT. This CDR3 comprises 14 residues. The V gene lost 0 bases and the J gene lost 0 bases, with 3 bases spanning the gap. CDR3: CASSEAYSNQPQHF. The CDR3 DNA reads TGTGCCAGCAGTGAAGCATATAGCAATCAGCCCCAGCATTTT.

This clone has just one count. The V gene is TRBV5-5, the J gene TRBJ1-1, with D unclear. Deletions cut 4 bases from V and 11 bases from J, with 21 bases between. Germline V CDR1 and CDR2: SGHKS, YYEKEE (reference sequence). The CDR3 runs to 14 residues. The CDR3 spells CASSLEERTLVAFF. In DNA, the CDR3 is TGTGCCAGCAGCCTTGAGGAGCGGACCCTCGTCGCTTTCTTT. The full variable domain, with the rest looked up from reference TRBV5-5 and TRBJ1-1, is DAGVTQSPTHLIKTRGQQVTLRCSPISGHKSVSWYQQVLGQGPQFIFQYYEKEERGRGNFPDRFSARQFPNYSSELNVNALLLGDSALYLCASSLEERTLVAFFGQGTRLTVV.

The chain combines TRBV6-5 with TRBJ1-4; D is possibly TRBD1 (5 bases). This CDR3 spans 13 amino acids. Germline values: CDR1 MNHEY, CDR2 SVGAGI. Trimming stripped 3 bases from V and 8 bases from J, with 10 bases between. DNA for the CDR3: TGTGCCAGCAGTTATAGATGGGGGGAAAAACTGTTTTTT. This codes for CASSYRWGEKLFF.

The V call is TRBV3-1 (or the pseudogene TRBV3-2), the J call TRBJ1-1; D uncertain. V lost 0 bases, J lost 5 bases, and 16 bases lay in between. This CDR3 comprises 16 residues. Germline V gene lookup returns CDR1 LGHDT and CDR2 YNNKEL (reference sequence). Here the CDR3 reads CASSQDNTAKRTEAFF. In nucleotides, the CDR3 is TGTGCCAGCAGCCAAGATAATACGGCCAAGCGGACTGAAGCTTTCTTT.

Written as DNA, the CDR3 is TGTGCCAGTAGAGAATGGGTGGTAAACACTGAAGCTTTCTTT. Encoded protein: CASREWVVNTEAFF. The V gene is TRBV19, the J gene TRBJ1-1; D not certain. V was trimmed by 6 bases and J by 2 bases, leaving 13 bases between them. CDR3 length: 14 amino acids. Germline V lookup: CDR1 LNHDA, CDR2 SQIVND (reference sequence).